This T cell receptor beta chain was sequenced in a study of tumor-infiltrating lymphocytes in primary liver carcinoma. Study-wide context: Stage T1-T3 N0M0 tumors spanned about 4.2 to 11 cm.

TCR beta cDNA was prepared out of roughly 0.5 ug total RNA by means of a constant-region primer. Each TCR beta library was derived from three nested multiplex PCR rounds that employed slightly modified ARM-PCR. The first two PCR rounds used TRBV1-TRBV30 forward primers with a C-beta reverse primer, about 10 cycles each. TCRdb reprocessed the multiplex PCR reads via MiXCR and lists one record per CDR3 protein. Of over 75,000 distinct CDR3 sequences in the sample, 65% to 70% are singletons; the top ten hold 27%. There are 14 residues in the CDR3. V lost 3 bases, J lost 7 bases, and 10 bases lay in between. This clonotype was observed once. The tissue used was unsorted bulk material of roughly 17-32 mg. RNA and DNA were co-extracted from it with the AllPrep DNA/RNA mini kit. The cohort consisted of patients whose primary liver carcinoma was surgically resected.

The receptor's source is a middle-aged man with primary liver carcinoma and hepatitis B virus infection. The sample comprised tumor-adjacent normal liver tissue. The V gene is TRBV12-3 or TRBV12-4, the J gene TRBJ1-6; no clear D. The CDR3 nucleotides read TGTGCCAGCAGTTTCCTCAAGGGAAATTCACCCCTCCACTTT. It codes for CASSFLKGNSPLHF.